The next 9 T cell receptor beta chains were all read from a single sample in a study of cytotoxic CD8 clonotypes in ibrutinib-treated CLL. The table came from immunoSEQ multiplex PCR; TCRdb's copy has only in-frame clones and leaves some out. The sample carries some 350,000 clones, over 60% recorded once. The source material was PBMCs, sampled after 36 months of ibrutinib treatment. The receptor set was obtained from a human donor with chronic lymphocytic leukemia.

J is TRBJ2-5 and V is TRBV11-2; no reliable D call. This CDR3 has 15 amino acids. V was trimmed by 6 bases and J by 0 bases, leaving 14 bases between them. The germline V gene encodes CDR1 SGHAT and CDR2 FQNNGV. The CDR3 bases are TGTGCCAGCAGTTCCCTAGAATGGTACCAAGAGACCCAGTACTTC. Translation: CASSSLEWYQETQYF.

The chain has TRBV4-1 and TRBJ2-2; D ambiguous. This CDR3 spans 17 amino acids. The germline V gene has CDR1 MGHRA and CDR2 YSYEKL. Trimming left V 2 bases short and J 2 bases short, with 15 bases between. The CDR3 bases are TGCGCCAGCAGCCAACTGGTCGTTGGCATCAACACCGGGGAGCTGTTTTTT. Translating it yields CASSQLVVGINTGELFF.

This clone has only a few counts. The V call is TRBV5-1, the J call TRBJ2-7, with 7 nucleotides matching TRBD1. The CDR3 has 14 residues. Per germline, CDR1 SGHRS and CDR2 YFSETQ. The V segment lost 4 bases and the J segment 3 bases; nucleotides outside the gene matches: 7. This CDR3 is CASSLSGGYYEQYF. The CDR3 nucleotides read TGCGCCAGCAGCCTCTCAGGGGGTTACTACGAGCAGTACTTC.

This clone has more than one count but fewer than ten. Written as DNA, the CDR3 is TGTGCCAGCTCACCTTACAGGCGCTCCTACGAGCAGTACTTC. Protein product: CASSPYRRSYEQYF. The rearrangement links TRBV18 to TRBJ2-7; D may be TRBD1 (5 bases). The V end was cut by 3 bases, the J end by 0 bases, with 9 bases between. The CDR3 totals 14 residues. Germline-derived CDR1 and CDR2 are KGHSH and LQKENI. The whole variable domain, filled in from reference TRBV18 and TRBJ2-7, reads NAGVMQNPRHLVRRRGQEARLRCSPMKGHSHVYWYRQLPEEGLKFMVYLQKENIIDESGMPKERFSAEFPKEGPSILRIQQVVRGDSAAYFCASSPYRRSYEQYFGPGTRLTVT.

V and J are TRBV5-1 and TRBJ1-2; D is undetermined. CDR1 SGHRS and CDR2 YFSETQ come from the germline V gene. V was clipped by 4 bases and J by 4 bases, with 11 bases between them. CDR3 length equals 13 residues. CDR3 region: CASSGDNTYGYTF. CDR3 in DNA: TGCGCCAGCAGCGGCGACAACACCTATGGCTACACCTTC.

The V and J genes are TRBV27 and TRBJ2-1, with 9 bases identical to TRBD1. Germline V gene lookup returns CDR1 MNHEY and CDR2 SMNVEV (reference sequence). The CDR3 covers 15 residues. Trimming at V came to 6 bases and at J to 1 base, leaving 4 bases not matched to a gene. CDR3 DNA: TGTGCCAGCAGCTCCGGGACAGGGTCCTACAATGAGCAGTTCTTC. It yields the protein CASSSGTGSYNEQFF.

The chain is built from TRBV29-1 and TRBJ1-1; no definite D call. The length of the CDR3 is 12 residues. The V end lost 7 bases, the J end lost 1 base, and 10 bases lay between the germline ends. Germline CDR1 SQVTM, CDR2 ANQGSEA. The CDR3 nucleotides read TGCAGCGCACTACTCGAGAACACTGAAGCTTTCTTT. It codes for CSALLENTEAFF. Full variable domain (outside the CDR3, taken from reference TRBV29-1 and TRBJ1-1): SAVISQKPSRDICQRGTSLTIQCQVDSQVTMMFWYRQQPGQSLTLIATANQGSEATYESGFVIDKFPISRPNLTFSTLTVSNMSPEDSSIYLCSALLENTEAFFGQGTRLTVV.

The rearrangement links TRBV29-1 to TRBJ2-7; a weak D match, TRBD2 (5 bases). Germline CDR1 SQVTM, CDR2 ANQGSEA. V was pared by 5 bases and J by 2 bases, with 10 bases between. The CDR3 totals 12 residues. The CDR3 DNA follows: TGCAGCGTTCGGCCGGGAACCTACGAGCAGTACTTC. Protein product: CSVRPGTYEQYF.

The genes are TRBV19 and TRBJ1-1; D not certain. This CDR3 has 14 residues. Germline CDR1 is LNHDA and CDR2 is SQIVND (reference sequence). The V and J ends lost 11 bases and 0 bases respectively, with 16 bases between them. Written as DNA, the CDR3 is TGTGCCTCTTACGAGAGCGTTGTGAACACTGAAGCTTTCTTT. Its translation is CASYESVVNTEAFF.